This passage covers 7 T cell receptor beta chains from one sample sequenced in a study of T-cell memory formation after mild COVID-19 (TCRdb year 2021). The library relied on 5' RACE. Instrument on record: Illumina NovaSeq 6000. In TCRdb, the public reads were trimmed at Q25 with fastp and aligned with MiXCR, with productive beta chains retained. Each CDR3 protein gets just one entry, which takes the most common genes and DNA from the rows behind it. Recorded for this sample are approximately 560,000 distinct CDR3 sequences; 17% of them occurred a single time. The leading ten clones occupy roughly 8.2% of the sample. The specimen was PBMCs or a T cell subset sorted from them (not recorded which). The origin of the receptors is an adult woman who had mild COVID-19 (a few samples of this study predate the infection). The sample titles of this study are shuffled in the database, so cell type and time point are left out; the donor was told from shared clones.

The chain joins TRBV5-6 to TRBJ2-1, with D unclear. The CDR3 sequence is 14 residues long. Trimming stripped 1 base from V and 2 bases from J, with 7 bases between. Germline V gene sequence: CDR1 SGHDT, CDR2 YYEEEE. The CDR3 protein is CASSLRAAYNEQFF. The CDR3 nucleotides read TGTGCCAGCAGCTTGCGGGCAGCCTACAATGAGCAGTTCTTC.

This chain connects TRBV3-1 to TRBJ1-1, with D possibly being TRBD1 (5 bases). Trimming removed 2 bases from V and 10 bases from J, with 14 bases in between. Germline V gene data show CDR1 as LGHDT and CDR2 as YNNKEL (reference sequence). The CDR3 sequence is 13 residues long. DNA for the CDR3: TGTGCCAGCAGCCAAAATTTTGGGGCATCAGCTTTCTTT. As protein: CASSQNFGASAFF.

This clonotype appeared a few times. The rearrangement links TRBV6-2 or TRBV6-3 to TRBJ2-7; 7 bases are shared with TRBD1. After removal of 6 bases from V and 5 bases from J, the junction contained 16 bases not matched to a gene. Germline assignment: CDR1 MNHEY and CDR2 SVGEGT. This CDR3 has 16 amino acids. The CDR3 region has the DNA TGTGCCAGCAGCCCCGTTAGACAGGGACGGAGAAACGAGCAGTACTTC. Protein product: CASSPVRQGRRNEQYF.

V usage is TRBV10-1 and J usage is TRBJ2-2; 8 nucleotides match TRBD2. The germline CDR1 and CDR2 sequences are WNHNN and SYGVQD (reference sequence). V lost 3 bases and J lost 4; bases outside the gene matches: 4. The CDR3 runs to 15 residues. The CDR3 sequence: CASSDVLAGTGELFF. In DNA form, the CDR3 reads TGCGCCAGCAGTGATGTCCTAGCGGGCACCGGGGAGCTGTTTTTT.

The V call is TRBV5-1, the J call TRBJ2-7; weak D call: TRBD2 (6 bases). CDR1 SGHRS and CDR2 YFSETQ come from the germline V gene. V gave up 7 bases and J gave up 0 bases, with 20 bases separating them. The CDR3 loop spans 16 amino acids. The CDR3 is CASGERELSSSYEQYF. CDR3 in DNA: TGCGCCAGCGGGGAACGGGAGTTGTCCAGCTCCTACGAGCAGTACTTC.

This clonotype appeared a few times. This chain joins TRBV15 and TRBJ1-5, with 9 bases identical to TRBD1. Germline V gives CDR1 LNHNV, CDR2 YYDKDF (reference sequence). V lost 1 base, J lost 2 bases, and 0 bases stayed unmatched. The CDR3 spans 15 residues. In DNA form, the CDR3 reads TGTGCCACCAGCAGAGGACAGGGGGGCAATCAGCCCCAGCATTTT. Translating it yields CATSRGQGGNQPQHF.

In its sample, this clonotype was seen a few times. This chain connects TRBV7-9 to TRBJ2-4; D remains unclear. CDR3 size: 12 residues. The V and J ends lost 2 bases and 5 bases respectively, with 4 bases between them. CDR1 and CDR2 (germline): SEHNR, FQNEAQ (reference sequence). The CDR3 sequence is CASSLQQNIQYF. CDR3 sequence (DNA): TGTGCCAGCAGCTTACAGCAAAACATTCAGTACTTC.